This T cell receptor beta chain was documented in a study of cytomegalovirus exposure and HLA in healthy donors. Trimming cost V 4 bases and J 0 bases, with 10 bases left between them. The germline V gene encodes CDR1 ENHRY and CDR2 SYGVKD. The CDR3 has 15 amino acids. PCR employed 60 Vbeta and 13 Jbeta primers. Measured with immunoSEQ multiplex PCR; TCRdb has only the in-frame clones, and not every one. Of roughly 180,000 clones in the sample, about 75% were seen once. This clone was detected only once. The source of this sequence is a female donor in good health and CMV-seronegative. Source material: PBMCs. V gene TRBV10-3 combines with J gene TRBJ2-1; D might be TRBD2 (5 bases). CDR3 residues: CAISVGISSYNEQFF. CDR3 nucleotides: TGTGCCATCAGTGTCGGGATTAGCTCCTACAATGAGCAGTTCTTC.